This entry features one T cell receptor (beta chain) sequence. Only one count was recorded for this clone. Its antigen remains unidentified. No much larger clone is present one base from it, and per-base qualities are unavailable. The data stem from a study of blood T cell repertoires in COVID-19 (dated by TCRdb to the early 2020s). Looking at the study overall: Samples from collaborators originated in the United States, Italy and Spain and spanned both the acute and convalescent phases of COVID-19. The prospective study material was composed of cDNA or gDNA derived from T cells, B-cell-depleted T cells, or PBMCs. Subjects who had been exposed to COVID-19, were actively infected with it, or had recovered from it provided the deeply sampled blood TCRbeta repertoires that made up the dataset. The repertoires were made available in a free public database intended to serve as a resource for research on the immune response to SARS-CoV-2. The samples were drawn from two sources: the first 160 participants of the ongoing ImmuneRACE study, and 950 to 1,500 subjects contributed by 6 global collaborators. The sample metadata nearly always contained a de-identified subject ID, COVID-19 status, age in years and sex. Where HLA class I and class II types were available, the types were taken from metadata supplied by the sample provider, not from assay-based typing. Broader findings and caveats from the paper: Clinical and demographic metadata were provided uncurated, with the amount varying by source and participant.

The immunoSEQ Assay, a bias-controlled multiplex PCR, was used to amplify TCRbeta CDR3 regions from genomic DNA. Regarding the original processing steps: Nucleated cell counts per sample were estimated from amplification of reference gene primers within the assay. To quantify the absolute abundance of each unique TCRbeta CDR3 rearrangement, sequence reads were collapsed and filtered. For each sample, productive Simpson clonality was calculated as the square root of Simpson's diversity index across productive rearrangements. What TCRdb holds here is the immuneACCESS table cut down to in-frame rearrangements. Part of the clones is not present; checked against another copy, under half of the missing clones reflect an unresolved V gene, and the others are unexplained. The V and J calls and clone size were taken over from that table, and D and trimming were inferred from the DNA. Present in this sample are around 200,000 clones, 85% to 90% of which were seen just once. The ten most abundant clones make up more than 5.5% of the sample.

The CDR3 starts with the cysteine, ends with the phenylalanine, and has 14 residues. The CDR3 DNA has 42 bases and is translated from base 1. The germline V gene yields KGHSH for CDR1 and LQKENI for CDR2. Germline trimming amounts to 2 bases on V and 6 bases on J, with 7 as the count of junction bases outside the gene matches. Collaborating institutions collected whole blood in K2EDTA tubes following their own protocols. Collaborator samples were shipped for TCRbeta analysis as frozen whole blood, isolated PBMCs, or DNA extracted from either sample type. Recombination joined TRBV18 with TRBJ2-7, with TRBD2 matching 7 junction bases. Sequencing was done on a sample of peripheral blood. The clonotype was recovered from a man aged 80 or over with acute or convalescent COVID-19. The encoded CDR3 is CASSPYREGPEQYF. In nucleotides, the sequence is TGTGCCAGCTCACCATATAGGGAGGGCCCCGAGCAGTACTTC.